This TCR beta chain originates from a study of blood T cell repertoires in COVID-19. About the research overall: PBMCs, B-cell-depleted T cells, or T cells were the source of the cDNA or gDNA that made up the material.

The study recruited exposed participants who had met a COVID-19 case within 2 weeks before entry. Original analysis: Scientists estimated how many nucleated cells there were by amplifying reference gene primers. Libraries were prepared by immunoSEQ multiplex PCR; TCRdb keeps only in-frame clonotypes and omits some of them. For V, J and clone size, that table is used; D and trimming come from the DNA. The data show 200,000 to 250,000 clones, around 90% seen once. This CDR3 spans 17 amino acids. After removal of 0 bases from V and 2 bases from J, the junction contained 6 bases not matched to a gene. The V gene's germline CDR1 is LGHNA and CDR2 YSLEER.

This chain connects TRBV4-3 to TRBJ2-3; 9 bases are a match to TRBD1. Sequencing was done on a sample of PBMCs or T cells enriched from blood (not recorded which). The sequence derives from a man aged 25 to 40 who had been exposed to COVID-19. DNA of the CDR3: TGCGCCAGCAGCCAAGACGGGACAGGGTATACCACAGATACGCAGTATTTT. Translating gives CASSQDGTGYTTDTQYF.